The T cell receptor beta chain described here comes from a study of cytomegalovirus exposure and HLA in healthy donors. About the research overall: The 100 to 150 validation repertoires and the 650 to 850 first-cohort repertoires shared a platform, a later analysis reported.

Study results and caveats: The tendency of first-cohort TCR clusters to co-occur in the 110 or so validation repertoires emerged from a later analysis. The authors enumerated over 150 TCR beta chains as linked to cytomegalovirus. The CMV antigen specificity of a few CMV-associated chains was confirmed through in vitro analysis.

Sequencing used immunoSEQ multiplex PCR; TCRdb keeps in-frame clones, though not all of them. The sample consists of 210,000 or so clones, almost 90% of them appearing once. Germline V gene lookup returns CDR1 SGHTA and CDR2 FQGTGA. The CDR3 covers 14 residues. V lost 2 bases, J lost 1 base, and 7 bases lay in between. About this clone itself: Its antigen remains unknown.

Sequencing input: PBMCs. This TCR derives from a woman in her late teens or twenties in good health and CMV-seronegative. The chain is built from TRBV7-3 and TRBJ2-3, with D possibly being TRBD1 (5 bases). The CDR3 sequence is CASSLGHRTDTQYF. CDR3 DNA: TGTGCCAGCAGCTTAGGACATCGCACAGATACGCAGTATTTT.